The 18 T cell receptor beta chains given below trace back to one sample, sequenced in a study of control samples from healthy donors and cancer patients. TCRdb's table, derived via immunoSEQ multiplex PCR, lists solely in-frame clones and lacks some. The sample includes 150,000 or so clones, over 85% of them seen just once. Sequenced input: blood. The receptors were gathered from a man aged 18 to 35 in good health.

V usage is TRBV7-8 and J usage is TRBJ2-7, with 10 bases fitting TRBD2. J was trimmed by 3 bases and V by 5 bases; bases with no gene match: 7. This CDR3 spans 15 amino acids. Per the germline V gene, CDR1 is SGHVS and CDR2 is FQNEAQ. The CDR3 bases are TGTGCCAGCAGCCGCCTAGCGGGGGACCACTACGAGCAGTACTTC. It translates to CASSRLAGDHYEQYF.

The chain is built from TRBV5-4 and TRBJ2-7; TRBD2 matches at 8 bases. CDR3 length: 14 amino acids. With V trimmed by 4 bases and J by 2 bases, 5 bases remained unmatched. Germline loops: CDR1 SGHNT, CDR2 YYREEE (reference sequence). In DNA, the CDR3 is TGTGCCAGCAGCGACGGACTAGCCCCCTACGAGCAGTACTTC. This translates into CASSDGLAPYEQYF.

In regard to this clone: Germline and junction disagree at one end, which may indicate a read error. The chain employs TRBV30 and TRBJ2-7; D might be TRBD1 (6 bases). This CDR3 is built from 15 residues. CDR1 is GTSNPN and CDR2 is SVGIG in the germline V gene (reference sequence). The CDR3 coding sequence is TGTGCCTGGACTCAAACAGGGCTCTTTTCCTCCGAGCAGTACTTC. It codes for CAWTQTGLFSSEQYF.

For the CDR3, the DNA is TGTGCCAGCAGTGATCGGGGGGCACCTTCACCCCTCCACTTT. It codes for CASSDRGAPSPLHF. This chain connects TRBV6-1 to TRBJ1-6, with a weak D call TRBD1 (6 bases). Trimming took off 3 bases at V and 9 bases at J, with 12 bases between the two ends. Germline CDR1 MNHNS, CDR2 SASEGT. This CDR3 contains 14 residues.

CDR3: CASSKGLEVPEAFF. The CDR3 region has the DNA TGTGCCAGCAGTAAAGGACTAGAGGTCCCTGAAGCTTTCTTT. The chain joins TRBV28 to TRBJ1-1; D gene uncertain. Trimming cost V 5 bases and J 6 bases, with 16 bases left between them. This CDR3 region has 14 residues. CDR1 and CDR2 (germline): MDHEN, SYDVKM.

The V gene is TRBV20-1, the J gene TRBJ2-7, with D unclear. The CDR3 loop spans 12 amino acids. The germline gives CDR1 DFQATT, CDR2 SNEGSKA (reference sequence). The V and J ends lost 3 bases and 3 bases respectively, with 9 bases between them. In DNA, the CDR3 is TGCAGTGCTAGTGCCGAGTACTACGAGCAGTACTTC. Translating it yields CSASAEYYEQYF.

The chain has TRBV7-8 and TRBJ1-3; tentatively, D is TRBD1 (6 bases). In germline, CDR1 is SGHVS, CDR2 FQNEAQ. This CDR3 is built from 14 residues. V was trimmed by 5 bases and J by 2 bases, leaving 10 bases between them. The CDR3 is CASSVQGTGNTIYF. The DNA of the CDR3 is TGTGCCAGCAGCGTACAGGGAACTGGAAACACCATATATTTT. The full variable domain, completed using reference TRBV7-8 and TRBJ1-3, is GAGVSQSPRYKVAKRGQDVALRCDPISGHVSLFWYQQALGQGPEFLTYFQNEAQLDKSGLPSDRFFAERPEGSVSTLKIQRTQQEDSAVYLCASSVQGTGNTIYFGEGSWLTVV.

CDR3 coding DNA: TGTGCCAGCAGCCATGACGTCTATGGCTACACCTTC. This encodes CASSHDVYGYTF. The J gene is TRBJ1-2, the V gene TRBV6-2 or TRBV6-3, with D hard to call. V was trimmed by 6 bases and J by 4 bases, leaving 9 bases between them. This CDR3 has 12 residues. Germline V lookup: CDR1 MNHEY, CDR2 SVGEGT.

The chain combines TRBV18 with TRBJ2-6, with no clear D. Germline CDR1 is KGHSH and CDR2 is LQKENI. This CDR3 has 16 residues. The ends were cut back, 3 bases at V and 0 bases at J, with 9 bases in the middle. CDR3 nucleotides: TGTGCCAGCTCACCTCGGACCTCCTCTGGGGCCAACGTCCTGACTTTC. This encodes CASSPRTSSGANVLTF. Complete variable domain (other parts from reference TRBV18 and TRBJ2-6): NAGVMQNPRHLVRRRGQEARLRCSPMKGHSHVYWYRQLPEEGLKFMVYLQKENIIDESGMPKERFSAEFPKEGPSILRIQQVVRGDSAAYFCASSPRTSSGANVLTFGAGSRLTVL.

This clone has just one count. The rearrangement links TRBV18 to TRBJ1-5; D is uncertain. Germline CDR1 reads KGHSH; CDR2 reads LQKENI. The CDR3 sequence is 12 residues long. Trimming pared 2 bases from V and 7 bases from J, leaving 6 bases between. The CDR3 bases are TGTGCCAGCTCACCAAACCGACAGCCCCAGCATTTT. Residues: CASSPNRQPQHF.

The V call is TRBV28, the J call TRBJ1-4; the D gene is possibly TRBD1 (6 bases). Germline V gene data show CDR1 as MDHEN and CDR2 as SYDVKM. Trimming removed 3 bases at V and 4 bases at J, with 12 bases between. The length of the CDR3 is 15 residues. Written as DNA, the CDR3 is TGTGCCAGCAGTTTTTTGGTACAGGGTAATGAAAAACTGTTTTTT. This translates into CASSFLVQGNEKLFF. Combining the CDR3 with reference TRBV28 and TRBJ1-4 gives the whole variable domain DVKVTQSSRYLVKRTGEKVFLECVQDMDHENMFWYRQDPGLGLRLIYFSYDVKMKEKGDIPEGYSVSREKKERFSLILESASTNQTSMYLCASSFLVQGNEKLFFGSGTQLSVL.

V usage is TRBV4-3 and J usage is TRBJ2-7; D not certain. V was pared by 1 base and J by 0 bases, with 10 bases between. The germline V gene has CDR1 LGHNA and CDR2 YSLEER. The CDR3 covers 15 residues. CDR3 nucleotide sequence: TGCGCCAGCAGCCAAGTGCCAAGGAGCTCCTACGAGCAGTACTTC. Protein sequence: CASSQVPRSSYEQYF.

This chain joins TRBV13 and TRBJ1-3, with 7 bases matching TRBD1. The CDR3 sequence is 17 residues long. V trimming: 1 base; J trimming: 5 bases; junction bases outside the gene matches: 11. Germline-derived CDR1 and CDR2 are PRHDT and FYEKMQ (reference sequence). The CDR3: CASSLVSSTGTRNTIYF. The DNA for the CDR3 is TGTGCCAGCAGCTTAGTTTCATCGACAGGGACGCGAAACACCATATATTTT. Using reference TRBV13 and TRBJ1-3 for the parts outside the CDR3, the full variable domain is AAGVIQSPRHLIKEKRETATLKCYPIPRHDTVYWYQQGPGQDPQFLISFYEKMQSDKGSIPDRFSAQQFSDYHSELNMSSLELGDSALYFCASSLVSSTGTRNTIYFGEGSWLTVV.

The chain is built from TRBV6-2 or TRBV6-3 and TRBJ2-3; D remains unclear. Germline V lookup: CDR1 MNHEY, CDR2 SVGEGT. V dropped 4 bases and J dropped 2 bases, with 4 bases sitting between them. This CDR3 comprises 12 residues. This chain's CDR3 is CASSFPTDTQYF. The DNA for the CDR3 is TGTGCCAGCAGTTTCCCCACAGATACGCAGTATTTT.

In this sample, this clone turned up a few times. The chain is built from TRBV27 and TRBJ1-1, with no clear D. Trimming stripped 0 bases from V and 4 bases from J, with 6 bases between. CDR1 MNHEY and CDR2 SMNVEV come from the germline V gene (reference sequence). This CDR3 region has 13 residues. The CDR3 region has the DNA TGTGCCAGCAGTTTATCCATTGGCACTGAAGCTTTCTTT. The encoded protein is CASSLSIGTEAFF.

This chain uses TRBV4-1 with TRBJ2-5, with TRBD1 matching over 7 bases. Looked up from germline, CDR1 is MGHRA and CDR2 is YSYEKL. CDR3 length: 17 amino acids. After removal of 4 bases from V and 2 bases from J, the junction contained 13 bases not matched to a gene. The CDR3 reads CASSPTGARRPQETQYF. The DNA for the CDR3 is TGCGCCAGCAGCCCCACAGGGGCCCGTCGGCCTCAAGAGACCCAGTACTTC.

The chain has TRBV6-2 or TRBV6-3 and TRBJ1-1; TRBD1 matches at 7 bases. J was trimmed by 3 bases and V by 6 bases; bases with no gene match: 10. From germline, CDR1 is MNHEY and CDR2 SVGEGT. This CDR3 comprises 15 residues. CDR3 in amino acids: CASSRLQGDYTEAFF. In nucleotides, the CDR3 is TGTGCCAGCAGCAGACTCCAGGGGGATTACACTGAAGCTTTCTTT.

The rearrangement joins TRBV7-9 to TRBJ1-2; D gene uncertain. The CDR3 length is 15 residues. V was shortened by 1 base and J by 8 bases, with 17 bases between the two germline ends. Germline-derived CDR1 and CDR2 are SEHNR and FQNEAQ (reference sequence). CDR3 DNA: TGTGCCAGCAGCTTAGAGAGGGCCCCCGCGGGGGGCTACACCTTC. Translation: CASSLERAPAGGYTF.